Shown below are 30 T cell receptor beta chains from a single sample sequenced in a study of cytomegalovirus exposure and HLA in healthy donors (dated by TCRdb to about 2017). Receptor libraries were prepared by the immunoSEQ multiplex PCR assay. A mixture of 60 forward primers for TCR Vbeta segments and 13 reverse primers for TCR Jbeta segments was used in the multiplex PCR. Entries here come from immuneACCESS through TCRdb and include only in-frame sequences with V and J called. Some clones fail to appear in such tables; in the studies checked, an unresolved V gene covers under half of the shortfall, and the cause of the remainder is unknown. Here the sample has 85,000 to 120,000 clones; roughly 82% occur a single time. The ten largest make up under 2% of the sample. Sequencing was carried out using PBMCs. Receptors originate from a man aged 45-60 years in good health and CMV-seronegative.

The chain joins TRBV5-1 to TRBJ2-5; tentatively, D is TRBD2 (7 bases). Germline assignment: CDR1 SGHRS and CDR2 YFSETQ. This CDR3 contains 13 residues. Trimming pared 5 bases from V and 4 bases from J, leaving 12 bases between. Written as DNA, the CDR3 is TGCGCCAGCAGACGGGGGGCCTTAGAGACCCAGTACTTC. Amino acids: CASRRGALETQYF.

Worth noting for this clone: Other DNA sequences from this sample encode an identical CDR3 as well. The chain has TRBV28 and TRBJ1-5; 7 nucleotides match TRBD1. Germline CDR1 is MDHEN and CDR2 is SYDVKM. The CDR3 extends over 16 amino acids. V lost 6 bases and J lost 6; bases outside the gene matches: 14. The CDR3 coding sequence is TGTGCCAGCAGCGCCATCAAGACAGGGAGAGGTCAGCCCCAGCATTTT. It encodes CASSAIKTGRGQPQHF.

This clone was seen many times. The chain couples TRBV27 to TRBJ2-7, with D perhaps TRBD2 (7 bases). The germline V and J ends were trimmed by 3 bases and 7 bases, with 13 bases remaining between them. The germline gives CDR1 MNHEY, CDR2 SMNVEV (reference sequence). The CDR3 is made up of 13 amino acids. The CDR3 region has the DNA TGTGCCAGCAGTTTGGGGGGGGCAGGTGAGCAGTACTTC. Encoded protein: CASSLGGAGEQYF.

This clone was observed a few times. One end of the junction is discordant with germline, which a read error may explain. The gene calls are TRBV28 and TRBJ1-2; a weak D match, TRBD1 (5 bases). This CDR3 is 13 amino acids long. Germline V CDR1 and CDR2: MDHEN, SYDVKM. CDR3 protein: CASSSPGYYGYTF. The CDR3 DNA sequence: TGTGCCAGCAGTTCCCCAGGGTACTACGGCTACACCTTC.

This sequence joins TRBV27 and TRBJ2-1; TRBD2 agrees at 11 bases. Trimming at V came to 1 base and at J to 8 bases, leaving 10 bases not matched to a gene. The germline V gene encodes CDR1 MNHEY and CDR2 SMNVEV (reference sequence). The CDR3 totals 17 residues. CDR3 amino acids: CASSLLGLAGGPDEQFF. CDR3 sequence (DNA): TGTGCCAGCAGTTTATTAGGGTTAGCGGGGGGGCCAGATGAGCAGTTCTTC.

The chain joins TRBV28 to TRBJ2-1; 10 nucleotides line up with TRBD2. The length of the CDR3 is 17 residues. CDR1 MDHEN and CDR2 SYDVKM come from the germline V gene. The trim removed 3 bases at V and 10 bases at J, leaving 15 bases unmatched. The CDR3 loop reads CASSLSTSSGGAWEQFF. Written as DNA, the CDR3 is TGTGCCAGCAGTTTGTCGACCTCGAGCGGGGGGGCGTGGGAGCAGTTCTTC.

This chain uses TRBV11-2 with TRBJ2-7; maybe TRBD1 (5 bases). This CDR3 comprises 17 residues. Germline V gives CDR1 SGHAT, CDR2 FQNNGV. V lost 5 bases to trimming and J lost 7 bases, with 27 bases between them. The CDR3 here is CASSPLLGQPLGREQYV. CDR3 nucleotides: TGTGCCAGCAGCCCCCTCTTAGGACAACCCCTTGGTCGAGAGCAGTACGTC.

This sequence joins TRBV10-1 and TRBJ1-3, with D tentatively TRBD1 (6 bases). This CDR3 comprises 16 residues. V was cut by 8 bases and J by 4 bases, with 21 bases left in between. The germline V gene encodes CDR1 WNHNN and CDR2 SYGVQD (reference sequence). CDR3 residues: CASYPGHLNAGNTIYF. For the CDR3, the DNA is TGCGCCAGCTACCCGGGACACCTAAACGCAGGAAACACCATATATTTT.

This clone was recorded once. CDR3 in DNA: TGTGCCAGCAGCTTACTAGGGGGGGACTATGGCTACACCTTC. This codes for CASSLLGGDYGYTF. This chain links TRBV11-2 with TRBJ1-2, with a weak D call TRBD1 (6 bases). Trimming took 2 bases from V and 3 from J, leaving 10 bases between them. The CDR3 runs 14 residues. Germline V gives CDR1 SGHAT, CDR2 FQNNGV.

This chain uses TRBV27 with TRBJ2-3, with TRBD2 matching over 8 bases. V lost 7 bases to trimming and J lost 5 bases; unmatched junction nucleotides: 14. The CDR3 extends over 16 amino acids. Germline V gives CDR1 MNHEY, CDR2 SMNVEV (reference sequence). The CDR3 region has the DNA TGTGCCAGCACCCAAATACTAGCGGAGGGCCGAGATACGCAGTATTTT. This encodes CASTQILAEGRDTQYF.

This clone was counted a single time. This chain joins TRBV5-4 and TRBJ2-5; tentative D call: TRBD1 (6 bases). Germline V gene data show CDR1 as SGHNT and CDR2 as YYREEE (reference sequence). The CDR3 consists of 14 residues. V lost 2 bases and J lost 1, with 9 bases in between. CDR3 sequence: CASSFEGGQETQYF. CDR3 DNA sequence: TGTGCCAGCAGCTTTGAAGGGGGCCAAGAGACCCAGTACTTC.

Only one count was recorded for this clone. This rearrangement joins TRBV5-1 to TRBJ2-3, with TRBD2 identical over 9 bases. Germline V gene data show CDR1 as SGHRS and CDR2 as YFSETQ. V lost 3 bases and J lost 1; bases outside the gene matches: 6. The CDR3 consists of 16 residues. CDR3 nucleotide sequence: TGCGCCAGCAGCTCCATGGCGGGGGGGCGCACAGATACGCAGTATTTT. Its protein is CASSSMAGGRTDTQYF.

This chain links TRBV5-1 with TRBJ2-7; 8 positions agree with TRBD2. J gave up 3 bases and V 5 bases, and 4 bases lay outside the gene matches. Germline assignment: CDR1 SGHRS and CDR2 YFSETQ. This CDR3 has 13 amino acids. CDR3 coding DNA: TGCGCCAGCAGACTAGCGGATCACTACGAGCAGTACGTC. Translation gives CASRLADHYEQYV.

CDR3: CASSSFGGSTDTQYF. DNA for the CDR3: TGTGCCAGCAGCTCCTTCGGGGGTAGCACAGATACGCAGTATTTT. The V and J genes are TRBV11-2 and TRBJ2-3; D possibly corresponds to TRBD2 (6 bases). The CDR3 is made up of 15 amino acids. Germline V gene lookup returns CDR1 SGHAT and CDR2 FQNNGV. V lost 4 bases, J lost 0 bases, and 11 bases lay in between.

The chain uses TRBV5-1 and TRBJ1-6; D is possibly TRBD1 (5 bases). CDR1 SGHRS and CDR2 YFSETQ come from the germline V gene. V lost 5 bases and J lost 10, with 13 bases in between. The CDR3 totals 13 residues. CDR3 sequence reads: CASRGREGSPLHF. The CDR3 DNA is TGCGCCAGCAGGGGCAGGGAAGGGTCACCCCTCCACTTT.

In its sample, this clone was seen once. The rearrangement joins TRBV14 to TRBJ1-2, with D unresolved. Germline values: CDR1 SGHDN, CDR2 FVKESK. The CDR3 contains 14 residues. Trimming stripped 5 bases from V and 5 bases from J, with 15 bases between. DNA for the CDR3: TGTGCCAGCAGCGCTGAGTCCCGGGTATATGGCTACACCTTC. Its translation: CASSAESRVYGYTF.

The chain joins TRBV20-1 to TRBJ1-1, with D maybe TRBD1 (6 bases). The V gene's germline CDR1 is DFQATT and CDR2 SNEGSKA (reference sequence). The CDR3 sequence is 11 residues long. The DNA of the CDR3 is TGCAGGACAGGCGTTAACACTGAAGCTTTCTTT. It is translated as CRTGVNTEAFF.

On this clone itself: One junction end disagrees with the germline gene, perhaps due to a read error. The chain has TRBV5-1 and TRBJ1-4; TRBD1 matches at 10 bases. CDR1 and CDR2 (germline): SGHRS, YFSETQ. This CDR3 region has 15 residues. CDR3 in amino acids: CASSLVSGTGAPEIF. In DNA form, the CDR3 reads TGCGCCAGCAGCTTGGTATCCGGGACAGGGGCCCCGGAAATCTTT. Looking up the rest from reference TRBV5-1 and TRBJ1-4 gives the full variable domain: KAGVTQTPRYLIKTRGQQVTLSCSPISGHRSVSWYQQTPGQGLQFLFEYFSETQRNKGNFPGRFSGRQFSNSRSEMNVSTLELGDSALYLCASSLVSGTGAPEIFGSGTQLSVL.

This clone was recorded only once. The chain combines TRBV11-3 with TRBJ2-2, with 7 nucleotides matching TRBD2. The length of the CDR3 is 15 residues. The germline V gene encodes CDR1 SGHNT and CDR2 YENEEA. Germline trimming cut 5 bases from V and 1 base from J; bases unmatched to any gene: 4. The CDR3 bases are TGTGCCAGCAGCCCGACGGGGGGGAACACCGGGGAGCTGTTTTTT. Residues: CASSPTGGNTGELFF.

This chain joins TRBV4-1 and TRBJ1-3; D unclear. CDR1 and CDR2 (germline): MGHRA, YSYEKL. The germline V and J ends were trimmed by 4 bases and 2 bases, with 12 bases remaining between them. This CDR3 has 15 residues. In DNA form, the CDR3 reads TGCGCCAGCAGCCCCGGCGGAATACCTGGAAACACCATATATTTT. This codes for CASSPGGIPGNTIYF.

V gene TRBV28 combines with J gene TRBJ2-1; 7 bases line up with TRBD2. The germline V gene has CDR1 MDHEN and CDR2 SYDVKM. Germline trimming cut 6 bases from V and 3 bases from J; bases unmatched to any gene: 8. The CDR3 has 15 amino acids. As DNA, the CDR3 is TGTGCCAGCAGCCTCCGGGACTATCGCTACAATGAGCAGTTCTTC. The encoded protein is CASSLRDYRYNEQFF.

The CDR3 spells CASSYKLGLGYTF. In DNA, the CDR3 is TGTGCCAGCAGTTACAAGCTAGGCTTGGGCTACACCTTC. V is TRBV6-5 and J is TRBJ1-2, with D unclear. In germline, CDR1 is MNHEY, CDR2 SVGAGI. The CDR3 is 13 amino acids. Between the trimmed V and J ends, which lost 2 bases and 8 bases, there was a span of 12 bases.

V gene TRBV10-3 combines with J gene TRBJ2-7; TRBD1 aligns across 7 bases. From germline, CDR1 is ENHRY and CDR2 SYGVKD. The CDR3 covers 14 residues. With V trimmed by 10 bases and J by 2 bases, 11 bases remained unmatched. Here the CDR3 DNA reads TGTGCCACCCGAACAGGGGATGGAACCTACGAGCAGTACGTC. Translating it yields CATRTGDGTYEQYV.

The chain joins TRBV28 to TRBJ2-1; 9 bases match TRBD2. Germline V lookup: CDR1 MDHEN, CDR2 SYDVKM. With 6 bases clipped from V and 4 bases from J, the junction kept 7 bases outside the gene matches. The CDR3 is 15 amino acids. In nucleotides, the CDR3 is TGTGCCAGCAGGCGAGCGGGGGGCACTTACAATGAGCAGTTCTTC. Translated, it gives CASRRAGGTYNEQFF.

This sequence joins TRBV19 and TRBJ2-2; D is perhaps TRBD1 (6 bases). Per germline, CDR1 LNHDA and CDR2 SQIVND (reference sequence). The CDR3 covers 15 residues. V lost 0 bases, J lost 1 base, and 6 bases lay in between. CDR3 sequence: CASSIETGNTGELFF. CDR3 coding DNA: TGTGCCAGTAGTATAGAGACAGGGAACACCGGGGAGCTGTTTTTT.

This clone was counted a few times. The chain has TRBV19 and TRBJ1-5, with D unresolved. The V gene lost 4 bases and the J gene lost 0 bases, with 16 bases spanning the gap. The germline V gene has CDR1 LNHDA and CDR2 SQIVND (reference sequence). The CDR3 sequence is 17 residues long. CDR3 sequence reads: CASSSGPETYSNQPQHF. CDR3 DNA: TGTGCCAGTAGTAGTGGTCCTGAAACTTATAGCAATCAGCCCCAGCATTTT.

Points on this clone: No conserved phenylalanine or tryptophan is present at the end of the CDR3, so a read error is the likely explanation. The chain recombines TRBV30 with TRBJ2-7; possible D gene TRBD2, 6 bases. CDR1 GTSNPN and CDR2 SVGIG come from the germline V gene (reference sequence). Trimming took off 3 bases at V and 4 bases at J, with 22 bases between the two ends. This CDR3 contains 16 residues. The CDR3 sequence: CAWSLRGGKVLYEQYL. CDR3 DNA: TGTGCCTGGAGCCTCCGTGGGGGGAAGGTCCTATACGAGCAGTACCTC.

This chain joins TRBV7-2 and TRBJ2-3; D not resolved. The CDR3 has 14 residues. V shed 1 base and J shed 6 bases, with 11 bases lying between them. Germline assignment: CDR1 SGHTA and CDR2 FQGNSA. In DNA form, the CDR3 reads TGTGCCAGCAGCTTAGTCCGTACCTATGATACGCAGTATTTT. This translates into CASSLVRTYDTQYF.

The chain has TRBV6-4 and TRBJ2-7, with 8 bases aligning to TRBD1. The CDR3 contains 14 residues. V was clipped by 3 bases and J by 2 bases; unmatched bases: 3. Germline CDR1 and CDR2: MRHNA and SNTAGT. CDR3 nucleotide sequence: TGTGCCAGCAGTGATGGACAGGGACCCTACGAGCAGTACTTC. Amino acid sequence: CASSDGQGPYEQYF.

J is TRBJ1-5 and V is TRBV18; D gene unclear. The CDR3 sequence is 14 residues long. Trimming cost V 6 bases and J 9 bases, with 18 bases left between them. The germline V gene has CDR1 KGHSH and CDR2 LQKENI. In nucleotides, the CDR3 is TGTGCCAGCTCCCCTAGCGGAAGTTCTGCGCCCCAGCATTTT. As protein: CASSPSGSSAPQHF.